These 21 T cell receptor beta chains were sequenced from one sample in a study of shared clonotypes between healthy human individuals. Only in-frame clones appear in the TCRdb table, and some are missing; sequencing was by immunoSEQ multiplex PCR. The sample holds roughly 2.6 million clones, approximately 90% seen once. Sequenced material: naive CD4+ T cells sorted from blood. Stated subset: CD45RA+ positively selected. The receptors stem from a man younger than 30 in good health.

The gene calls are TRBV6-6 and TRBJ2-2; D is possibly TRBD2 (6 bases). The CDR3 spans 15 residues. V lost 5 bases to trimming and J lost 0 bases, with 10 bases between them. Germline-derived CDR1 and CDR2 are MNHNY and SVGAGI (reference sequence). The CDR3 nucleotides are TGTGCCAGCAGTGGTAGCGGCTCGAACACCGGGGAGCTGTTTTTT. Translation: CASSGSGSNTGELFF.

This clone was counted a single time. The chain couples TRBV6-1 to TRBJ2-5; D unclear. Germline lookup yields CDR1 MNHNS and CDR2 SASEGT. Trimming removed 2 bases from V and 5 bases from J, with 12 bases in between. The CDR3 covers 14 residues. CDR3 protein: CASSESYYGETQYF. The CDR3 nucleotides read TGTGCCAGCAGTGAAAGTTACTACGGGGAGACCCAGTACTTC.

This clone was recorded only once. The chain carries TRBV5-1 and TRBJ1-1; D might be TRBD1 (5 bases). The germline gives CDR1 SGHRS, CDR2 YFSETQ. The CDR3 totals 16 residues. Trimming pared 4 bases from V and 0 bases from J, leaving 16 bases between. CDR3 protein: CASSPGRDAMNTEAFF. Written as DNA, the CDR3 is TGCGCCAGCAGCCCTGGCCGGGACGCCATGAACACTGAAGCTTTCTTT. The whole variable domain, remainder taken from reference TRBV5-1 and TRBJ1-1, is KAGVTQTPRYLIKTRGQQVTLSCSPISGHRSVSWYQQTPGQGLQFLFEYFSETQRNKGNFPGRFSGRQFSNSRSEMNVSTLELGDSALYLCASSPGRDAMNTEAFFGQGTRLTVV.

The chain carries TRBV10-3 and TRBJ1-2; 7 bases are shared with TRBD1. V was clipped by 7 bases and J by 4 bases; unmatched bases: 9. CDR3 length: 14 residues. The germline gives CDR1 ENHRY, CDR2 SYGVKD. CDR3 protein: CAIKEGGGSYGYTF. DNA for the CDR3: TGTGCCATCAAAGAGGGAGGGGGCTCCTATGGCTACACCTTC.

The rearrangement joins TRBV6-6 to TRBJ1-5; a weak D match, TRBD1 (6 bases). V lost 5 bases and J lost 3, with 11 bases in between. CDR1 and CDR2 from the germline V gene are MNHNY and SVGAGI (reference sequence). The CDR3 spans 14 residues. CDR3 bases: TGTGCCAGCAGTCTACAGGGCTACAATCAGCCCCAGCATTTT. It is translated as CASSLQGYNQPQHF.

V is TRBV4-1 and J is TRBJ2-7; D perhaps matches TRBD2 (6 bases). The germline CDR1 and CDR2 sequences are MGHRA and YSYEKL. V lost 5 bases and J 4 bases, leaving 18 bases between the germline ends. The CDR3 length is 15 residues. The CDR3 is CASSSSGPGSYEQYF. For the CDR3, the DNA is TGCGCCAGCAGCTCGAGCGGGCCGGGATCTTACGAGCAGTACTTC.

The chain combines TRBV5-1 with TRBJ2-3; 8 bases fit TRBD1. There are 14 residues in the CDR3. CDR1 and CDR2 from the germline V gene are SGHRS and YFSETQ. Trimming removed 7 bases from V and 6 bases from J; junction bases left unmatched: 10. CDR3 residues: CASFHSGGGDTQYF. The DNA of the CDR3 is TGCGCCAGCTTTCATTCAGGGGGCGGGGATACGCAGTATTTT.

The chain employs TRBV14 and TRBJ2-1; D perhaps matches TRBD2 (5 bases). This CDR3 region has 15 residues. The V end lost 3 bases, the J end lost 9 bases, and 18 bases lay between the germline ends. Germline-derived CDR1 and CDR2 are SGHDN and FVKESK. The CDR3 here is CASSHNLVRGGEQFF. CDR3 in DNA: TGTGCCAGCAGCCATAACCTTGTCCGGGGTGGTGAGCAGTTCTTC.

The J gene is TRBJ2-5, the V gene TRBV7-2; perhaps TRBD1 as D (5 bases). This CDR3 region has 16 residues. Germline CDR1 and CDR2: SGHTA and FQGNSA. V was trimmed by 1 base and J by 4 bases, leaving 16 bases between them. The CDR3 spells CASSLEGRGSLETQYF. CDR3 in DNA: TGTGCCAGCAGCTTAGAGGGTAGGGGCAGTCTAGAGACCCAGTACTTC.

V and J are TRBV5-1 and TRBJ2-5, with 9 bases aligning to TRBD2. Per germline, CDR1 SGHRS and CDR2 YFSETQ. The CDR3 extends over 15 amino acids. V was pared by 0 bases and J by 6 bases, with 6 bases of the junction left unmatched. The CDR3 protein is CASSLGLAVRQTQYF. The CDR3, as DNA: TGCGCCAGCAGCTTGGGACTAGCGGTTAGACAGACCCAGTACTTC.

CDR3: CASSLEGIYNEQFF. The CDR3 nucleotides are TGTGCCAGCAGCCTTGAGGGAATATACAATGAGCAGTTCTTC. The V call is TRBV4-2, the J call TRBJ2-1, with a weak D call TRBD2 (5 bases). Trimming took off 4 bases at V and 4 bases at J, with 11 bases between the two ends. Germline CDR1 LGHNA, CDR2 YNFKEQ. This CDR3 spans 14 amino acids.

V gene TRBV30 combines with J gene TRBJ1-5; TRBD1 agrees at 9 bases. V was clipped by 0 bases and J by 6 bases; unmatched bases: 9. Germline CDR1 GTSNPN, CDR2 SVGIG (reference sequence). This CDR3 spans 16 amino acids. The CDR3 DNA sequence: TGTGCCTGGAGTGTACCTAGCGGGACAGGGATTCAGCCCCAGCATTTT. It encodes CAWSVPSGTGIQPQHF.

The gene calls are TRBV25-1 and TRBJ2-5, with TRBD2 identical over 10 bases. This CDR3 is built from 15 residues. From germline, CDR1 is MGHDK and CDR2 SYGVNS. Trimming took 4 bases from V and 4 from J; bases not matched to a gene: 6. DNA for the CDR3: TGTGCCAGCAGTGCCTCAGCGGGAGGGATAGAGACCCAGTACTTC. Amino acids: CASSASAGGIETQYF.

V and J are TRBV19 and TRBJ1-6, with D possibly being TRBD1 (5 bases). V was pared by 1 base and J by 9 bases, with 13 bases between. This CDR3 is built from 15 residues. Per the germline V gene, CDR1 is LNHDA and CDR2 is SQIVND (reference sequence). In nucleotides, the CDR3 is TGTGCCAGTAGTATAGGGGGCCAGATCGGTTCACCCCTCCACTTT. Residues: CASSIGGQIGSPLHF.

V usage is TRBV10-3 and J usage is TRBJ2-1; D is perhaps TRBD1 (5 bases). The CDR3 covers 12 residues. Trimming took off 8 bases at V and 6 bases at J, with 11 bases between the two ends. Germline CDR1 is ENHRY and CDR2 is SYGVKD. The CDR3 DNA follows: TGTGCCATCGGATGGACAACCAATGAGCAGTTCTTC. Translating gives CAIGWTTNEQFF.

V usage is TRBV18 and J usage is TRBJ1-6; a weak D match, TRBD1 (6 bases). V was shortened by 4 bases and J by 16 bases, with 14 bases between the two germline ends. This CDR3 comprises 12 residues. Germline V gene data show CDR1 as KGHSH and CDR2 as LQKENI. CDR3 region: CASSRDRDTLHF. The CDR3 DNA reads TGTGCCAGCTCACGAGACCGGGACACTCTCCACTTT.

The chain combines TRBV19 with TRBJ1-4, with a possible D match to TRBD1 (5 bases). Germline-derived CDR1 and CDR2 are LNHDA and SQIVND (reference sequence). With 4 bases removed from V and 8 bases from J, the gap between germline ends came to 14 bases. This CDR3 has 14 residues. CDR3 coding DNA: TGTGCCAGTAGTACCGGGGCCGGTGGAGAAAAACTGTTTTTT. Its protein product is CASSTGAGGEKLFF.

This chain links TRBV5-1 with TRBJ1-1, with TRBD1 matching over 9 bases. The CDR3 contains 14 residues. Trimming took 6 bases from V and 1 from J; bases not matched to a gene: 4. Germline V gene data show CDR1 as SGHRS and CDR2 as YFSETQ. CDR3 sequence: CASTTGGANTEAFF. The CDR3 DNA reads as TGCGCCAGCACCACAGGGGGCGCGAACACTGAAGCTTTCTTT.

The genes are TRBV9 and TRBJ2-2; a possible D gene is TRBD2 (6 bases). V was cut by 4 bases and J by 6 bases, with 13 bases left in between. Per the germline V gene, CDR1 is SGDLS and CDR2 is YYNGEE. The CDR3 length is 14 residues. CDR3 sequence reads: CASSPRGDSGELFF. Here the CDR3 DNA reads TGTGCCAGCAGCCCCCGAGGGGACTCCGGGGAGCTGTTTTTT.

Comment on this clone: Other DNA variants within this sample encode the same CDR3. V is TRBV7-2 and J is TRBJ2-7; the match to TRBD1 covers 10 bases. CDR1 is SGHTA, CDR2 FQGNSA, per germline. Germline trimming cut 1 base from V and 2 bases from J; bases unmatched to any gene: 2. The CDR3 is 15 residues long. Here the CDR3 reads CASSLGQGAPYEQYF. The CDR3 DNA is TGTGCCAGCAGCTTAGGACAGGGGGCCCCCTACGAGCAGTACTTC. Looking up the rest from reference TRBV7-2 and TRBJ2-7 gives the full variable domain: GAGVSQSPSNKVTEKGKDVELRCDPISGHTALYWYRQSLGQGLEFLIYFQGNSAPDKSGLPSDRFSAERTGGSVSTLTIQRTQQEDSAVYLCASSLGQGAPYEQYFGPGTRLTVT.

The chain combines TRBV6-6 with TRBJ2-7; D ambiguous. CDR1 and CDR2 (germline): MNHNY, SVGAGI (reference sequence). Trimming took off 0 bases at V and 4 bases at J, with 10 bases between the two ends. This CDR3 spans 14 amino acids. Here the CDR3 reads CASSYSRTEYEQYF. As DNA, the CDR3 is TGTGCCAGCAGTTACTCCCGGACCGAGTACGAGCAGTACTTC.